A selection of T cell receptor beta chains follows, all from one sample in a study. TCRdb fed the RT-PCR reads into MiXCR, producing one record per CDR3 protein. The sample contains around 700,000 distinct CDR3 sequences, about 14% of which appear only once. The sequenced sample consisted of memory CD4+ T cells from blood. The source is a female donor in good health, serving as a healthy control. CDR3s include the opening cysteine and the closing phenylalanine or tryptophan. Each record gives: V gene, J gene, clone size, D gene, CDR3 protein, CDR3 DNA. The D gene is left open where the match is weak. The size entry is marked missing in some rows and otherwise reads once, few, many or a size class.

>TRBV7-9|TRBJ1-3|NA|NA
CDSSTDRRNTIYF
TGTGACAGCAGCACCGACCGCAGGAACACCATATATTTT
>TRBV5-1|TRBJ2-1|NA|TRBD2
CASKQLAVSSYNEQFF
TGCGCCAGCAAACAACTAGCGGTGAGCTCCTACAATGAGCAGTTCTTC
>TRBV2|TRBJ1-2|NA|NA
CASTQRRESYTF
TGTGCCAGCACCCAAAGGAGGGAGAGTTACACCTTC
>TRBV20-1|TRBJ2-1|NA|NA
CSARWGSSYNEQFF
TGCAGTGCTAGGTGGGGGAGCTCCTACAATGAGCAGTTCTTC
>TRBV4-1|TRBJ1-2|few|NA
CASRPGQSNYGYTF
TGCGCCAGCAGACCTGGACAGAGTAACTATGGCTACACCTTC
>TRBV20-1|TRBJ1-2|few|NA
CSAIGGGGYGYTF
TGCAGTGCAATTGGAGGGGGTGGGTATGGCTACACCTTC
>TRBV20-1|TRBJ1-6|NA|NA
CSARSARADSPLHF
TGCAGTGCTAGAAGCGCTAGGGCGGATTCACCCCTCCACTTT
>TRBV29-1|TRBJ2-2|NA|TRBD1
CKGQGVTGELFF
TGCAAAGGACAGGGGGTCACCGGGGAGCTGTTTTTT
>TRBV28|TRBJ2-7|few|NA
CASTSLGYEQYF
TGTGCCAGCACATCGCTCGGATACGAGCAGTACTTC
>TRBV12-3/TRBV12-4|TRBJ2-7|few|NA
CASSSTTSSYEQYF
TGTGCCAGCAGTTCCACTACCAGCTCCTACGAGCAGTACTTC
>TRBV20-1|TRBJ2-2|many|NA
CSASSRSNTGELFF
TGCAGTGCTAGCTCGAGGAGTAACACCGGGGAGCTGTTTTTT
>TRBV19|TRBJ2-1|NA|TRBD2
CASNPMGGRINEQFF
TGTGCCAGTAACCCGATGGGCGGGAGAATCAATGAGCAGTTCTTC
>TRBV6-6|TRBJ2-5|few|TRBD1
CASTPGGRGQETQYF
TGTGCCAGCACCCCCGGAGGCAGGGGGCAAGAGACCCAGTACTTC
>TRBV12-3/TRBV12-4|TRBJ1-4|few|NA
CASSGRQVGEKLFF
TGTGCCAGCAGCGGACGACAGGTCGGAGAAAAACTGTTTTTT
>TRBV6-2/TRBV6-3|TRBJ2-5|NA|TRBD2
CASSYDLAGEQETQYF
TGTGCCAGCAGTTACGATCTAGCGGGGGAACAAGAGACCCAGTACTTC
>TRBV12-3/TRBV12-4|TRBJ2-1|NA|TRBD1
CASTSRTGLNNEQFF
TGTGCCAGCACCTCGAGGACAGGGCTCAACAATGAGCAGTTCTTC
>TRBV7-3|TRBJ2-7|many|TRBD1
CASSFNRGHEQYF
TGTGCCAGCAGCTTCAACAGGGGGCACGAGCAGTACTTC
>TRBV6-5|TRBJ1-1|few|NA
CASSYRGANTEAFF
TGTGCCAGCAGTTACCGGGGGGCGAACACTGAAGCTTTCTTT
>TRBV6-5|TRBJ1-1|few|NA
CASSYSGTSNTEAFF
TGTGCCAGCAGTTACTCAGGGACTTCCAACACTGAAGCTTTCTTT